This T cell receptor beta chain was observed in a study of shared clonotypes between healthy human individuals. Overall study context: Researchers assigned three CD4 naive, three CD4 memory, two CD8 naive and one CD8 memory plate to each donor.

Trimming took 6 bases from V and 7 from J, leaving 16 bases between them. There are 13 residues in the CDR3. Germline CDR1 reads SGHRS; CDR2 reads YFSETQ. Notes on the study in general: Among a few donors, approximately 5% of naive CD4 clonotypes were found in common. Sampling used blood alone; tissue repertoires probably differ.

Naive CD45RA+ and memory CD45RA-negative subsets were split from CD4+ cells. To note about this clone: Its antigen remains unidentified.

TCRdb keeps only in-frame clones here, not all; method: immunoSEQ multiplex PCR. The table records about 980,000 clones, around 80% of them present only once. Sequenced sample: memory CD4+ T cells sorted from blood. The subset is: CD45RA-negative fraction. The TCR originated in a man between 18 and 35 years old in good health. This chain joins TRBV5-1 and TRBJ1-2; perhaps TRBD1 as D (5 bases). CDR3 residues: CASKGASPSGYTF. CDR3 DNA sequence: TGCGCCAGCAAAGGGGCCTCCCCCAGTGGCTACACCTTC.